The clone carrying this T cell receptor (beta chain) was recorded once. Its antigen is unidentified. PCR involved 60 Vbeta and 13 Jbeta primers. Methods used by the authors: Counted up in a later analysis, unique TCR beta chains came to some 75 million, with about 9.9 million shared. Using immunoSEQ multiplex PCR, the repertoire was profiled, and TCRdb retains in-frame clones only, with some absent. V, J and clone size reflect that table, while D and trimming were determined from the DNA. The repertoire holds roughly 100,000 clones, with around three fifths as singletons. This record belongs to a study of cytomegalovirus exposure and HLA in healthy donors. Broader study findings: A cluster of highly shared sequence variants was likely a sequencing artifact. Analysis performed later found 15,000 or so TCR beta sequences associated with HLA alleles at 0.05 false discovery rate.

Germline CDR1 reads MDHEN; CDR2 reads SYDVKM. The ends lost 10 bases at V and 4 bases at J; junction bases unmatched: 6. The CDR3 loop spans 12 amino acids. V gene TRBV28 combines with J gene TRBJ2-7; 8 nucleotides line up with TRBD2. Sequenced input: PBMCs. This TCR was recovered from a woman between 45 and 65 years old in good health and CMV-seropositive. The CDR3 region is CAISGSRYEQYF. As DNA, the CDR3 is TGTGCCATCAGCGGGAGTCGGTACGAGCAGTACTTC.